What follows is one T cell receptor (beta chain) and its context. Antigen: not known. Reverse transcription of roughly 0.45 to 1 ug RNA used random hexamers. The amplification used immunoSEQ multiplex PCR on TCR beta CDR3; it spanned 54 Vbeta and 13 Jbeta. TCRdb ran MiXCR on the immunoSEQ multiplex PCR reads and lists one entry per CDR3 protein. Among about 120,000 distinct CDR3 sequences listed, 80% to 95% were seen once. This entry is derived from a study of CD8 T cells in Susac syndrome. Regarding the study as a whole: The authors acknowledged that their TCR sequencing and HLA analysis involved a relatively small number of individuals.

The study sequenced TCR beta in blood CD8+ and CD4+ T cells. TEMRA cells were FACS-enriched, with CD8+ and CD4+ T cells isolated negatively. The CDR3 runs to 13 residues. V shed 6 bases and J shed 7 bases, with 16 bases lying between them. Sequencing used CD4+ T cells from PBMCs. The TCR sequence derives from a human donor in good health. The chain couples TRBV12-3 or TRBV12-4 to TRBJ2-7; D is perhaps TRBD1 (5 bases). The CDR3 protein is CASRNRPSREQYF. In DNA, the CDR3 is TGTGCCAGCAGAAACAGGCCCTCCCGTGAGCAGTACTTC.